The T cell receptor beta chain under discussion was sequenced for a study of blood T cell repertoires in COVID-19 (dated by TCRdb to 2020 to 2021). A note on the overall study: The collaborator samples originated in the United States, Italy and Spain and spanned the acute and convalescent phases of COVID-19. The material from the prospective study consisted of cDNA or gDNA derived from T cells, B-cell-depleted T cells, or PBMCs. The dataset comprised deeply sampled blood TCRbeta repertoires from subjects exposed to, actively infected with, or recovered from COVID-19. The repertoires were released in a freely available public database meant as a resource for research on the immune response to SARS-CoV-2. Samples came from the ongoing ImmuneRACE study (first 160 participants) plus 1,254 subjects from 6 global collaborators. Nearly every sample came with metadata listing a de-identified subject ID, COVID-19 status, age in years and sex. Where available, HLA class I and class II types were taken from metadata supplied by the sample provider and were not determined by assay-based typing.

Worth noting for this clone: Its antigen remains unidentified. Base qualities are not provided; no much larger clone lies one nucleotide away.

Reading from cysteine to phenylalanine, the CDR3 counts 14 amino acids. Only CDR3 DNA is held: 42 bases, read in frame from base 1. V is pared back by 7 bases and J by 1 base, with 13 bases lying between the germline termini. Based on the germline V gene, the CDR1 and CDR2 sequences are WSHSY and SAAADI. TCRbeta CDR3 regions were amplified from genomic DNA by means of the immunoSEQ Assay, a bias-controlled multiplex PCR. Per the source publication's procedure: The number of nucleated cells in each sample was estimated by amplification of reference gene primers within the assay. Sequence reads were collapsed and filtered to measure the absolute abundance of every unique TCRbeta CDR3 rearrangement. For each sample, productive Simpson clonality was calculated by taking the square root of Simpson's diversity index across productive rearrangements. What TCRdb holds here is the immuneACCESS table cut down to in-frame rearrangements. Part of the clones is not present; checked against another copy, under half of the missing clones reflect an unresolved V gene, and the others are unexplained. That table gives V, J and clone size, and the DNA gave D and trimming. Across this sample there are 70,000 to 100,000 clones, with 88% seen only once. Around 40% of the sample lies in the top ten.

Collaborating institutions collected whole blood in K2EDTA tubes following their own protocols. For TCRbeta analysis, collaborators shipped samples in one of three forms: frozen whole blood, isolated PBMCs, or DNA extracted from either of those sample types. Points the paper makes about the study in general: The amount of clinical and demographic metadata varied by source and participant and was provided uncurated.

The sequence joins TRBV10-2 to TRBJ1-1, with the D gene too uncertain to name. The TCR comes from a human donor in a cohort sampled during active COVID-19. Sequences were obtained from peripheral blood. The CDR3 protein is CASTTPLGNTEAFF. The DNA sequence is given as TGCGCCAGCACTACCCCCCTTGGGAACACTGAAGCTTTCTTT.